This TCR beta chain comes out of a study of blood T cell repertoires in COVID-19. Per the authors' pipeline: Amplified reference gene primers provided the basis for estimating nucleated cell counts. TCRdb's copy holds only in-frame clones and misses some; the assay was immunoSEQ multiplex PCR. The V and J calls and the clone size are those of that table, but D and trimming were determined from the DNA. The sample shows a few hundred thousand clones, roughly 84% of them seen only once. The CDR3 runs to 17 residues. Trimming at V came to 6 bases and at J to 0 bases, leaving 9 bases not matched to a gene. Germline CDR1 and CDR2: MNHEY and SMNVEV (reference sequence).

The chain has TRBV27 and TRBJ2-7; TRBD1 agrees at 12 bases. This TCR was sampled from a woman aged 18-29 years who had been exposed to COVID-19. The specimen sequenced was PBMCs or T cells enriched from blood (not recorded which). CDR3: CASRPGTGGVNSYEQYF. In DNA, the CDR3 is TGTGCCAGCAGGCCCGGGACAGGGGGCGTTAACTCCTACGAGCAGTACTTC.